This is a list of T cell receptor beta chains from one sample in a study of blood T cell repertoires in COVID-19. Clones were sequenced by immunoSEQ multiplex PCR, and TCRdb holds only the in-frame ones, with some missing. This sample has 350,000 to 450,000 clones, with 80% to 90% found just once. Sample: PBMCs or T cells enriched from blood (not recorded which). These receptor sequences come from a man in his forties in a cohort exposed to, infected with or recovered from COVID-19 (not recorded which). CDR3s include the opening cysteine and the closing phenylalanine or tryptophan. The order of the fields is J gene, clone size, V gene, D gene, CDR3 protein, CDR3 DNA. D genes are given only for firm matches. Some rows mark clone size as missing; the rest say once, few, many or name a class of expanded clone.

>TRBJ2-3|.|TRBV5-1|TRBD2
CASSLTRLAGEGGTQYF
TGCGCCAGCAGCTTGACCCGACTAGCGGGAGAGGGTGGTACGCAGTATTTT
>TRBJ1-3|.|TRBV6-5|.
CASSIQRSSGNTIYF
TGTGCCAGCAGTATCCAGAGGAGTTCTGGAAACACCATATATTTT
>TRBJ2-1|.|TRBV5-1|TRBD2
CASSEVAGGRDEQFF
TGCGCCAGCAGCGAAGTGGCGGGAGGGCGTGATGAGCAGTTCTTC
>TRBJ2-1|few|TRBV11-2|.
CASSLNSNYFSYNEQFF
TGTGCCAGCAGCTTAAACTCGAACTACTTCTCCTACAATGAGCAGTTCTTC
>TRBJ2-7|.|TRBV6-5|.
CASSKEGPGSYEQYF
TGTGCCAGCAGTAAGGAGGGACCGGGCTCCTACGAGCAGTACTTC
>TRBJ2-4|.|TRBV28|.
CASSLSENIQYF
TGTGCCAGCAGTTTGTCCGAAAACATTCAGTACTTC
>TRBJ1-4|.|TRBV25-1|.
CASSQTGNYEKLFF
TGTGCCAGCAGCCAAACAGGGAATTATGAAAAACTGTTTTTT
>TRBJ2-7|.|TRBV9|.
CASSKQGSYEQYF
TGTGCCAGCAGCAAACAGGGATCCTACGAGCAGTACTTC
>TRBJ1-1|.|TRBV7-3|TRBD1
CASSSGTGGTEAFF
TGTGCCAGCAGCTCCGGGACAGGGGGAACTGAAGCTTTCTTT
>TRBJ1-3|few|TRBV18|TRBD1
CASSPNRGPRNTIYF
TGTGCCAGCTCACCAAACAGGGGACCTAGAAACACCATATATTTT
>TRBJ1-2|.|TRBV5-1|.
CASRGQSNYGYTF
TGCGCCAGCAGGGGGCAGTCTAACTATGGCTACACCTTC
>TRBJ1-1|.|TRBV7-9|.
CASSLVQGNTEAFF
TGTGCCAGCAGCTTAGTCCAGGGGAACACTGAAGCTTTCTTT
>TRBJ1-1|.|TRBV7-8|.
CASSFLAAMNTEAFF
TGTGCCAGCAGCTTTTTAGCCGCTATGAACACTGAAGCTTTCTTT
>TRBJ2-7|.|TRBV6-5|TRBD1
CASSRDRALEQYF
TGTGCCAGCTCGAGGGACAGGGCGTTGGAGCAGTACTTC
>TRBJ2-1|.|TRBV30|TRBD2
CAWSPSVLAGMFNEQFF
TGTGCCTGGAGTCCATCCGTACTAGCGGGAATGTTCAATGAGCAGTTCTTC
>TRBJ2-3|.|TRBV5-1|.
CASSLFPSVPDTQYF
TGCGCCAGCAGCTTGTTCCCCTCGGTGCCAGATACGCAGTATTTT
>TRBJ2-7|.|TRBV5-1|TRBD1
CASSLALGQGADEQYF
TGCGCCAGCAGCTTGGCCCTGGGACAGGGGGCGGACGAGCAGTACTTC
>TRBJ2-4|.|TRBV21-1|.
CASSKILAGTLAKNIQYF
TGTGCCAGCAGCAAAATTCTAGCGGGAACCCTAGCCAAAAACATTCAGTACTTC
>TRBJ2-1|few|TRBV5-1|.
CASREWASPSSEKFF
TGCGCCAGCAGAGAATGGGCTAGCCCTTCCTCGGAGAAGTTCTTC
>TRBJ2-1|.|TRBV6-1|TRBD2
CASSEALAGGGDEQFF
TGTGCCAGCAGTGAAGCCCTAGCGGGAGGAGGGGATGAGCAGTTCTTC
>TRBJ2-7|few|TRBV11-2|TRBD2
CASSLGPTGGSYEQYF
TGTGCCAGCAGCTTAGGTCCCACGGGAGGCTCCTACGAGCAGTACTTC
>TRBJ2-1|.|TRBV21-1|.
CASSKGVREGPNEQFF
TGTGCCAGCAGCAAAGGCGTGCGGGAGGGCCCGAATGAGCAGTTCTTC
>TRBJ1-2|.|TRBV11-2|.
CASSPEWGDYGYTF
TGTGCCAGCAGCCCCGAGTGGGGGGACTATGGCTACACCTTC
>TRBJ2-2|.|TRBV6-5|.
CASSRAGLNTGELFF
TGTGCCAGCAGTCGCGCCGGACTTAACACCGGGGAGCTGTTTTTT
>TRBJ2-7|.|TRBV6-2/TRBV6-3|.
CASSPRLPHSEQYF
TGTGCCAGCAGTCCCCGACTCCCACACTCCGAGCAGTACTTC
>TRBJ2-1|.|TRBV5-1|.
CASSSQGYFNNEQFF
TGCGCCAGCAGCTCACAGGGATACTTCAACAATGAGCAGTTCTTC
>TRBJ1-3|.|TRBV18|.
CASSPDSRNSGNTIYF
TGTGCCAGCTCACCAGATTCGAGGAACTCTGGAAACACCATATATTTT
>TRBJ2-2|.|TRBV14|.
CASSFRATNTGELFF
TGTGCCAGCAGCTTCCGAGCGACGAACACCGGGGAGCTGTTTTTT
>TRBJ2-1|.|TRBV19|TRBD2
CATTTSGRALYNEQFF
TGTGCCACTACTACTAGCGGGAGGGCTCTTTACAATGAGCAGTTCTTC
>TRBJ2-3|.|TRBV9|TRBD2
CASSVTSGRTDTQYF
TGTGCCAGCAGCGTCACTAGCGGGAGGACAGATACGCAGTATTTT
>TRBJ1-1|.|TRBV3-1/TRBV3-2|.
CASSQDPGPGAFF
TGTGCCAGCAGCCAAGATCCAGGTCCGGGGGCTTTCTTT
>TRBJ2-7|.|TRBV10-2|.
CASSENRANYEQYF
TGCGCCAGCAGTGAGAACAGGGCAAACTACGAGCAGTACTTC
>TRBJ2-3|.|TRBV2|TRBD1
CASSADRVSSDTQYF
TGTGCCAGCAGCGCCGACAGGGTCTCCTCGGATACGCAGTATTTT
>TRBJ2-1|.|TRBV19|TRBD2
CASSLTSGRVDEQFF
TGTGCCAGTAGCTTAACTAGCGGGAGAGTGGATGAGCAGTTCTTC
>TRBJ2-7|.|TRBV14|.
CASSPGIEQYF
TGTGCCAGCAGTCCCGGGATCGAGCAGTACTTC
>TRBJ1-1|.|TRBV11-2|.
CASSAGERSEAFF
TGTGCCAGCAGCGCCGGGGAAAGAAGTGAAGCTTTCTTT
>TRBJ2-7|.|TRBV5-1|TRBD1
CASSLQGVSYEQYF
TGCGCCAGCAGCCTGCAGGGGGTTAGTTACGAGCAGTACTTC
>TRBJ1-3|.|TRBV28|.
CASRTAYLSGNTIYF
TGTGCCAGCAGGACAGCTTACCTCTCTGGAAACACCATATATTTT
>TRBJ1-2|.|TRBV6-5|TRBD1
CASSYGTGNYGYTF
TGTGCCAGCAGTTACGGGACAGGGAACTATGGCTACACCTTC
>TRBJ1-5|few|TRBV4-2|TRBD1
CASSQAVGQGNQPQHF
TGTGCCAGCAGCCAAGCGGTTGGACAGGGCAATCAGCCCCAGCATTTT
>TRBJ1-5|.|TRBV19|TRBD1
CASSIKGQKLSNQPQHF
TGTGCCAGTAGTATAAAGGGACAGAAATTGAGCAATCAGCCCCAGCATTTT
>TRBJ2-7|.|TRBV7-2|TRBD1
CASSIRDRVGYEQYF
TGTGCCAGCAGCATCCGGGACAGGGTTGGTTACGAGCAGTACTTC